The rows below give T cell receptor beta chains drawn from one sample of a study of T cells after yellow fever vaccination. TCRdb fed the 5' RACE reads into MiXCR, producing one record per CDR3 protein. The sample includes 310,000 or so distinct CDR3 sequences, around 4% of them seen just once. The specimen comprised PBMCs, sampled on the day of the yellow fever booster vaccination. Receptor source: a man aged 18 to 30 who received the YFV17D yellow fever vaccine. Both conserved end residues are part of each CDR3. A D gene is named only where the DNA matches it firmly. Size is stated for part of the rows, as once, few or many counts, or as a class when the clone is expanded.

>TRBJ2-5|TRBV11-1|many|11|.
TGTGCCAGCAGCTCGGTGGAGACCCAGTACTTC
CASSSVETQYF
>TRBJ1-1|TRBV6-1|.|14|.
TGTGCCAGCAGTGAACTAAGGATGAACACTGAAGCTTTCTTT
CASSELRMNTEAFF
>TRBJ1-2|TRBV28|few|18|.
TGTGCCAGCAGTTTTGTTGGTGGGTGGGCAGGCGATGAAGGTGGCTACACCTTC
CASSFVGGWAGDEGGYTF
>TRBJ1-2|TRBV5-1|many|15|.
TGCGCCAGCAGCTTGGGTACAGAAAAGCTTTATGGCTACACCTTC
CASSLGTEKLYGYTF
>TRBJ1-3|TRBV7-2|.|13|.
TGTGCCAGCAGCTTAGCCGATTCCTACACCATATATTTT
CASSLADSYTIYF
>TRBJ1-3|TRBV3-1|many|14|.
TGTGCCAGCAGCCCCCGGGACGCTGGAAACACCATATATTTT
CASSPRDAGNTIYF
>TRBJ2-7|TRBV23-1|.|14|.
TGCGCCAGCAGTTCAAACCTTCATAGCTACGAGCAGTACTTC
CASSSNLHSYEQYF
>TRBJ2-7|TRBV5-1|many|16|.
TGCGCCAGCGGAAGGTTGGGGGGCGGAGGGCCGTACGAGCAGTACTTC
CASGRLGGGGPYEQYF
>TRBJ2-3|TRBV7-2|many|16|.
TGTGCCAGCAGCTTAGGAGATAACTGGAACACAGATACGCAGTATTTT
CASSLGDNWNTDTQYF
>TRBJ2-1|TRBV27|few|18|TRBD1
TGTGCCAGCAGTCCAATCGGGACAGGGGGCGAACTTAGGAATGAGCAGTTCTTC
CASSPIGTGGELRNEQFF
>TRBJ2-4|TRBV12-3/TRBV12-4|many|14|TRBD2
TGTGCCAGCAGTTTATCCGGGGGGGTAAACATTCAGTACTTC
CASSLSGGVNIQYF
>TRBJ2-1|TRBV5-5|many|15|TRBD2
TGTGCCAGCAGCTTGGTGGCGGGGGGGCCAGGAGAGCAGTTCTTC
CASSLVAGGPGEQFF
>TRBJ2-1|TRBV18|.|15|TRBD2
TGTGCCAGCTCACCTGGACTAGCGGGGGTCGCGGAGCAGTTCTTC
CASSPGLAGVAEQFF
>TRBJ2-7|TRBV29-1|few|15|TRBD2
TGCAGCGTTGAAGGGCTAGCGGGGGATTGGGACGAGCAGTACTTC
CSVEGLAGDWDEQYF
>TRBJ1-2|TRBV5-4|.|15|TRBD1
TGTGCCAGCAGCTTGGAGGGTACAGGGGTGGCTGGCTACACCTTC
CASSLEGTGVAGYTF
>TRBJ1-2|TRBV29-1|.|14|.
TGCAGCGTTAATCAGGCAGACACGCCTCGTGGCTACACCTTC
CSVNQADTPRGYTF
>TRBJ1-1|TRBV12-3/TRBV12-4|.|12|TRBD1
TGTGCCAGCAGTTTGGACAGGGTGATGGCTTTCTTT
CASSLDRVMAFF
>TRBJ2-7|TRBV7-9|many|14|.
TGTGCCAGCAGCTCTCACAGGGAGATCTACGAGCAGTACTTC
CASSSHREIYEQYF
>TRBJ2-5|TRBV7-9|many|15|TRBD2
TGTGCCAGCAGCTCTGAGACTAGCGGTAAAGAGACCCAGTACTTC
CASSSETSGKETQYF
>TRBJ2-1|TRBV7-6|many|14|.
TGTGCCAGCAGCTTAGCGTCCCGGTATGATGAGCAGTTCTTC
CASSLASRYDEQFF
>TRBJ2-4|TRBV18|few|14|.
TGTGCCAGCTCACCATCGGTTAGACAAAACATTCAGTACTTC
CASSPSVRQNIQYF
>TRBJ2-1|TRBV11-2|.|15|TRBD2
TGTGCCAGCAGCCCCAAGCGGGAGGTGGCTGTTGAGCAGTTCTTC
CASSPKREVAVEQFF
>TRBJ1-1|TRBV6-1|few|14|.
TGTGCCAGCAGTGATCGGGGGAAAAACACTGAAGCTTTCTTT
CASSDRGKNTEAFF
>TRBJ2-1|TRBV29-1|few|13|TRBD2
TGCAGCGGTATACTAGCGGGGGACAATGAGCAGTTCTTC
CSGILAGDNEQFF
>TRBJ1-4|TRBV11-2|many|13|.
TGTGCCAGCAGCTCCCAGGGGATTGAAAAACTGTTTTTT
CASSSQGIEKLFF